This record looks at one T cell receptor beta chain sequence and its context. The sample is drawn from a study of patients and donors after allogeneic stem cell transplantation. Trimming took 5 bases from V and 4 from J, leaving 17 bases between them. The CDR3 has 15 amino acids. Per germline, CDR1 KGHSH and CDR2 LQKENI. Each CDR3 protein is one row after TCRdb ran MiXCR on the RT-PCR reads. The repertoire consists of over 150,000 distinct CDR3 sequences, with about 32% occurring once and the leading ten covering about 3.3%. The V gene is TRBV18, the J gene TRBJ2-5, with a tentative D call TRBD1 (6 bases). The clonotype comes from a human donor who was either an allogeneic HSCT recipient or a stem cell or donor lymphocyte infusion donor (not recorded which). It is not recorded whose cells these are; they may come from a transplant donor. The sequencing input was blood, either unsorted or a sorted T cell fraction (not recorded which). The CDR3 nucleotides read TGTGCCAGCTCATCAGGGGTTCCACCTAGAGAGACCCAGTACTTC. Residues: CASSSGVPPRETQYF. The variable domain in full, with the rest retrieved from reference TRBV18 and TRBJ2-5, is NAGVMQNPRHLVRRRGQEARLRCSPMKGHSHVYWYRQLPEEGLKFMVYLQKENIIDESGMPKERFSAEFPKEGPSILRIQQVVRGDSAAYFCASSSGVPPRETQYFGPGTRLLVL.